Here is one T cell receptor (beta chain) with its context. The sample originates from a study of blood T cell repertoires in COVID-19. On the study more broadly: T cells, B-cell-depleted T cells, or PBMCs supplied cDNA or gDNA.

The age range of participants was about 18 to 90 years, with residence in about two dozen US areas. The CDR3 totals 15 residues. The germline V gene has CDR1 SGDLS and CDR2 YYNGEE. The junction had 1 base not matched to a gene; V was cut back by 1 base and J by 4 bases. TCRdb keeps only in-frame clones here, not all; method: immunoSEQ multiplex PCR. The sample includes roughly 330,000 clones, roughly 85% of them seen just once. The source of this sequence is a woman aged 30 to 39 who had recovered from COVID-19. This chain links TRBV9 with TRBJ2-2; 10 bases are shared with TRBD1. Sequencing was performed on PBMCs or T cells enriched from blood (not recorded which). The CDR3 coding sequence is TGTGCCAGCAGCGTAAGGACAGGGGGCACCGGGGAGCTGTTTTTT. This encodes CASSVRTGGTGELFF.